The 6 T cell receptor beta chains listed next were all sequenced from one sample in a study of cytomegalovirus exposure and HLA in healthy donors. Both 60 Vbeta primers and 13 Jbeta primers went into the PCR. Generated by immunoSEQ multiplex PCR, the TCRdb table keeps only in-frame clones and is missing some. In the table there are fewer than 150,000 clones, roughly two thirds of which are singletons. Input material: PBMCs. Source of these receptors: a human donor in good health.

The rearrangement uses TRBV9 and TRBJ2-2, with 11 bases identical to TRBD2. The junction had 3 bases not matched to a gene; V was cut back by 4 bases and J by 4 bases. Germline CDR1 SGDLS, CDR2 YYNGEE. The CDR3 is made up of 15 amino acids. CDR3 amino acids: CASSLSGRATGELFF. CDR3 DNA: TGTGCCAGCAGCCTTAGCGGGAGGGCCACCGGGGAGCTGTTTTTT.

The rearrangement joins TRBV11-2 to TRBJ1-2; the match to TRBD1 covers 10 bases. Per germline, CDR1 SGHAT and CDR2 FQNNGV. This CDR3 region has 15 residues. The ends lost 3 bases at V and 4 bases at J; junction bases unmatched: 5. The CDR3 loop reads CASSLGTGAGYGYTF. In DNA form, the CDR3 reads TGTGCCAGCAGCTTGGGGACAGGGGCGGGCTATGGCTACACCTTC.

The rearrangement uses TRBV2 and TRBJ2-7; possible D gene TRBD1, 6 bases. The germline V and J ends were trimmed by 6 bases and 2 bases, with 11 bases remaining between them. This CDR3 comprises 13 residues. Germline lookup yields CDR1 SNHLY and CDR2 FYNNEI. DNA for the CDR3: TGTGCCAGCAGGGAAACAGGGACCTACGAGCAGTACTTC. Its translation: CASRETGTYEQYF.

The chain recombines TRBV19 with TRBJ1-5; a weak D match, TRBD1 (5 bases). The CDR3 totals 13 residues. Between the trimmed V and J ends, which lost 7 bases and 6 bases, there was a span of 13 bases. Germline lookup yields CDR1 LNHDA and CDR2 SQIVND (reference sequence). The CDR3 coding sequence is TGTGCCAGTACATCAGGGCCGGCTCAGCCCCAGCATTTT. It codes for CASTSGPAQPQHF.

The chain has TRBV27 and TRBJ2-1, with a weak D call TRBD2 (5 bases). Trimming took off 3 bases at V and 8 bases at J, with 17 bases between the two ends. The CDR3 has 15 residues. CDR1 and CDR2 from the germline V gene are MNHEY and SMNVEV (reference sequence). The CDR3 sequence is CASSFNYGRRHEQFF. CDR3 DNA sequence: TGTGCCAGCAGTTTCAACTACGGCAGGAGGCATGAGCAGTTCTTC.

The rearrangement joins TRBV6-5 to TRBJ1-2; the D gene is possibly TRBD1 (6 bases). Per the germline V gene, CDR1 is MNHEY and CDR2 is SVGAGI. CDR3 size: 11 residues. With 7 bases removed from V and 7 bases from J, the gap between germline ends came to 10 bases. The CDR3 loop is CASTQGIGYTF. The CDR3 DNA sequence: TGTGCCAGCACCCAGGGGATTGGCTACACCTTC.